The TCR beta chain under discussion was sequenced for a study of CD8 T cells in ankylosing spondylitis. Findings of the study overall: In ankylosing spondylitis blood, a motif of roughly 8 highly homologous TCR beta variants appeared characteristic. In reactive arthritis synovial fluid and blood, some motif variants had been reported before.

This clonotype appeared many times. What it binds is unknown. As the method for making TCR beta libraries, quantitative 5'-RACE with molecular barcodes was used. A single record per CDR3 protein comes from TCRdb applying MiXCR to the 5' RACE reads. The sample has some 130,000 distinct CDR3 sequences, roughly 8.8% seen once. The CDR3 is 15 amino acids. Germline V gene data show CDR1 as SGHVS and CDR2 as FQNEAQ. With 7 bases removed from V and 5 bases from J, the gap between germline ends came to 20 bases. The source material was synovial fluid, either unsorted or a sorted T cell fraction (not recorded which). The receptor's source is a male donor with ankylosing spondylitis. J is TRBJ2-5 and V is TRBV7-8, with D possibly TRBD2 on 6 matching bases. CDR3 nucleotides: TGTGCCAGCACCGGGAGTCTGCAGAGAAGGGAGACCCAGTACTTC. Translated, it gives CASTGSLQRRETQYF.